These 14 T cell receptor beta chains originate from one sample sequenced in a study of a mutant IDH1 vaccine in newly diagnosed glioma. TCRdb keeps only in-frame clones here, not all; method: immunoSEQ multiplex PCR. There are about 52,000 clones in the sample; 90% to 95% occur only once, and over 2% lies in the top ten. No antigen has been assigned to these receptors. Time point denoted: week 11, during vaccination. Mutant IDH1 20-mer peptide, at 300 ug, made up each vaccine dose, with topical imiquimod. Sample: PBMCs, taken from a glioma patient whose treatment included an IDH1 peptide vaccine. The receptors were sampled from a man in his fifties or sixties with glioma.

The J gene is TRBJ1-2, the V gene TRBV18; D possibly corresponds to TRBD1 (6 bases). The V and J ends lost 3 bases and 4 bases respectively, with 15 bases between them. Germline V gene data show CDR1 as KGHSH and CDR2 as LQKENI. The CDR3 contains 15 residues. CDR3 nucleotides: TGTGCCAGCTCACCCGAACAGGGAAACCCCTATGGCTACACCTTC. It yields the protein CASSPEQGNPYGYTF.

This clone rates as medium-sized. This sequence joins TRBV7-2 and TRBJ1-1; D possibly corresponds to TRBD1 (6 bases). This CDR3 is built from 14 residues. Germline CDR1 is SGHTA and CDR2 is FQGNSA. V lost 1 base and J lost 1, with 7 bases in between. The CDR3: CASSLEGGNTEAFF. In nucleotides, the CDR3 is TGTGCCAGCAGCTTAGAAGGGGGGAACACTGAAGCTTTCTTT.

The chain is built from TRBV11-2 and TRBJ2-2; TRBD2 agrees at 8 bases. Germline loops: CDR1 SGHAT, CDR2 FQNNGV. This CDR3 comprises 17 residues. J was trimmed by 8 bases and V by 4 bases; bases with no gene match: 15. The CDR3 loop is CASSSLRVAGPWGELFF. The CDR3 DNA sequence: TGTGCCAGCAGCTCCTTGAGGGTAGCGGGGCCATGGGGGGAGCTGTTTTTT.

The J gene is TRBJ2-7, the V gene TRBV7-9; D possibly uses TRBD1 or TRBD2 (7 bases each). Per germline, CDR1 SEHNR and CDR2 FQNEAQ (reference sequence). The CDR3 runs 15 residues. V lost 5 bases and J 2 bases, leaving 16 bases between the germline ends. CDR3 sequence (DNA): TGTGCCAGCAGCGCGACAGGGAGGGGTACCTACGAGCAGTACTTC. Encoded protein: CASSATGRGTYEQYF. The whole variable domain, remainder taken from reference TRBV7-9 and TRBJ2-7, is DTGVSQNPRHKITKRGQNVTFRCDPISEHNRLYWYRQTLGQGPEFLTYFQNEAQLEKSRLLSDRFSAERPKGSFSTLEIQRTEQGDSAMYLCASSATGRGTYEQYFGPGTRLTVT.

V usage is TRBV2 and J usage is TRBJ1-1; no clear D gene. The CDR3 sequence is 13 residues long. In germline, CDR1 is SNHLY, CDR2 FYNNEI. V shed 5 bases and J shed 1 base, with 8 bases lying between them. The CDR3 bases are TGTGCCAGCAGTAGACTTTCGAACACTGAAGCTTTCTTT. Its protein is CASSRLSNTEAFF.

This chain uses TRBV7-8 with TRBJ2-5, with D unclear. CDR1 and CDR2 (germline): SGHVS, FQNEAQ. V lost 4 bases to trimming and J lost 7 bases, with 13 bases between them. The CDR3 is made up of 13 amino acids. The CDR3 nucleotides read TGTGCCAGCAGCTCCATCGTGAAAGGGACCCAGTACTTC. This translates into CASSSIVKGTQYF.

The rearrangement joins TRBV4-2 to TRBJ2-7, with D possibly matching TRBD1 (6 bases). V dropped 0 bases and J dropped 7 bases, with 13 bases sitting between them. Per germline, CDR1 LGHNA and CDR2 YNFKEQ. This CDR3 has 14 residues. The CDR3 bases are TGTGCCAGCAGCCAAGAAACAGGGACGCGTGAGCAGTACTTC. Encoded protein: CASSQETGTREQYF.

V gene TRBV5-6 combines with J gene TRBJ1-1; perhaps TRBD1 as D (5 bases). Germline CDR1 reads SGHDT; CDR2 reads YYEEEE. The CDR3 is 16 residues long. Trimming stripped 4 bases from V and 0 bases from J, with 16 bases between. For the CDR3, the DNA is TGTGCCAGCAGCCCCTTAGGGGCAGGGTTGAACACTGAAGCTTTCTTT. Its translation: CASSPLGAGLNTEAFF.

Only one count was recorded for this clone. The chain joins TRBV14 to TRBJ1-2, with D unresolved. The ends were cut back, 4 bases at V and 2 bases at J, with 8 bases in the middle. The germline V gene has CDR1 SGHDN and CDR2 FVKESK. The length of the CDR3 is 13 residues. CDR3 nucleotide sequence: TGTGCCAGCAGCCCCCACGTGAACTATGGCTACACCTTC. Amino acid sequence: CASSPHVNYGYTF.

The V and J genes are TRBV6-1 and TRBJ1-2, with TRBD1 as a possible D gene (6 bases). Germline V gene lookup returns CDR1 MNHNS and CDR2 SASEGT. Trimming pared 2 bases from V and 0 bases from J, leaving 25 bases between. The CDR3 is 20 residues long. The CDR3 spells CASSEKQIPDRSRANYGYTF. CDR3 nucleotide sequence: TGTGCCAGCAGTGAAAAACAGATTCCGGACAGAAGTAGAGCTAACTATGGCTACACCTTC.

This clone occurred once. The V gene is TRBV5-4, the J gene TRBJ1-1; tentative D call: TRBD1 (6 bases). Between the trimmed V and J ends, which lost 3 bases and 5 bases, there was a span of 14 bases. Germline V gives CDR1 SGHNT, CDR2 YYREEE (reference sequence). CDR3 length: 14 residues. The chain's CDR3 is CASSSNRAGTEAFF. As DNA, the CDR3 is TGTGCCAGCAGCTCAAACAGGGCCGGAACTGAAGCTTTCTTT.

The rearrangement uses TRBV2 and TRBJ2-5, with no clear D. The CDR3 runs 17 residues. With 0 bases removed from V and 0 bases from J, the gap between germline ends came to 14 bases. Germline values: CDR1 SNHLY, CDR2 FYNNEI. CDR3 sequence (DNA): TGTGCCAGCAGTGAAGCTATAAGCAGATCGTACCAAGAGACCCAGTACTTC. Its protein product is CASSEAISRSYQETQYF.

A word on this clone: This sample also contains other DNA sequences that code for the same CDR3. The rearrangement links TRBV5-5 to TRBJ2-2; TRBD1 aligns across 8 bases. V lost 4 bases to trimming and J lost 3 bases; unmatched junction nucleotides: 5. Germline CDR1 reads SGHKS; CDR2 reads YYEKEE (reference sequence). The CDR3 spans 15 residues. The CDR3, as DNA: TGTGCCAGCAGCGCCGGGACAGGCCACACCGGGGAGCTGTTTTTT. It encodes CASSAGTGHTGELFF.

This chain uses TRBV12-2 with TRBJ2-1; TRBD2, as called in the table, went unchecked against the DNA. TRBV12-2 is reported as a pseudogene. The CDR3 contains 16 residues. The CDR3 spells CASRLDRAGGYNEQFF. As DNA, the CDR3 is TGTGCAAGTCGCTTAGACCGCGCGGGAGGCTACAATGAGCAGTTCTTC.